This TCR beta chain comes out of a study of CD8+ T cells in alopecia areata (dated by TCRdb to the late 2010s). Background on the whole study: High-throughput TCRbeta sequencing was used to examine T cell clonal expansion in alopecia areata in both the C3H/HeJ mouse model and human patients. Scalp tissue and sorted CD4+ and CD8+ peripheral blood T cells from patchy and totalis/universalis alopecia areata patients and from healthy controls were covered by human TCRbeta sequencing. Scalp clonality was compared across normal scalp (n=4), patchy alopecia areata scalp (n=8), and alopecia totalis/universalis scalp (n=8). The RNA source kit depended on sample type: the PAXgene miRNA kit for fixed scalp, the miRNeasy kit for PBMCs, and the RNeasy kit for mouse skin. immunoSEQ multiplex PCR using 35 Vbeta forward primers and 13 Jbeta reverse primers was used to amplify TCRbeta CDR3 regions. Study-wide conclusions, independent of this receptor: Higher clonality and more expanded CD8+ clones were observed in lesional scalp than in normal scalp, particularly in alopecia totalis/universalis, a finding suggestive of antigenic drive. Compared with mice, TCR sequences shared between patients were less clear, possibly partly because of HLA diversity across the patient population. Resident alphabeta T cells in normal human skin are also sequenced, complicating scalp TCR repertoire analysis, unlike mouse skin dominated by gammadelta T cells.

Library generation was performed with the immunoSEQ multiplex PCR assay. To provide template for TCR sequencing, every sample had RNA extracted and reverse transcribed into cDNA. SuperScript III was used for first-strand cDNA synthesis, primed with a 2:1 mix of oligo-dT and random hexamers. A synthetic immune receptor repertoire was used to assess amplification bias, and residual bias was removed computationally. The authors processed their data as follows. Raw reads were preprocessed for error removal, and CDR3 was defined according to IMGT conventions as running from the conserved cysteine to phenylalanine. Clonality was computed as 1 minus the Shannon entropy, with the entropy normalized by log2 of the number of productive unique TCRs. CD4 or CD8 identity of scalp clones was inferred by cross-referencing scalp TCRbeta sequences with sorted blood CD4 and CD8 repertoires. As stored in TCRdb, this immuneACCESS dataset retains in-frame rearrangements with V and J assigned. A fraction of the clones does not appear; measured against another copy, unresolved V genes explain less than half of the discrepancy, and the remainder lacks a known reason. Clone size and V and J calls were adopted from that table, with D and trimming inferred from the DNA. The table for this sample lists fewer than 40,000 clones; 45% to 65% of them were counted only once. Under 2% of the sample goes to the ten largest clones.

In four to six patients from the biomarker study, CD4+ cells were sorted further to obtain CD25+CD127- cells. Lesional scalp punch biopsies and peripheral blood were obtained from alopecia areata patients. After PBMCs were isolated by density centrifugation and stained for CD3, CD4 and CD8, a FACSAria was used to sort CD4+ and CD8+ T cells. Alopecia areata patients who were not treated were recruited through a multicenter biomarker study. As regards this clone: Its recognized antigen is unknown. No much larger clone is present one base from it, and per-base qualities are unavailable.

Its CDR3 holds 16 amino acids, cysteine through phenylalanine. Just the 48-base CDR3 DNA is kept, in frame starting at base 1. V loses 5 bases of germline sequence and J loses 1 base, and the interval between the two ends is 14 bases. Based on the germline V gene, the CDR1 and CDR2 sequences are SNHLY and FYNNEI. This sequence was found in a human donor with alopecia areata. The sequenced sample was CD4+ Tregs sorted from blood. Rearrangement joined TRBV2 to TRBJ2-2; no D gene is confidently identified. The CDR3 sequence is CASSQTLTGNTGELFF. The DNA is as follows: TGTGCCAGCAGTCAAACTTTGACGGGGAACACCGGGGAGCTGTTTTTT.